What follows are 32 T cell receptor beta chains derived from one specimen sequenced in a study of blood T cell repertoires in COVID-19. The data were produced by immunoSEQ multiplex PCR, yet TCRdb's version contains in-frame clones alone and is incomplete. The table shows about 320,000 clones, with about 87% occurring only once. The specimen was peripheral blood. These receptors were obtained from a woman aged 25 to 39 with COVID-19, enrolled during active disease.

The genes are TRBV29-1 and TRBJ1-5, with D tentatively TRBD1 (5 bases). There are 15 residues in the CDR3. Germline CDR1 reads SQVTM; CDR2 reads ANQGSEA. Trimming took 6 bases from V and 0 from J, leaving 15 bases between them. The DNA for the CDR3 is TGCAGCGTCGGCGGGACTCAGAATAGCAATCAGCCCCAGCATTTT. It encodes CSVGGTQNSNQPQHF. The full variable domain, rest sourced from reference TRBV29-1 and TRBJ1-5, is SAVISQKPSRDICQRGTSLTIQCQVDSQVTMMFWYRQQPGQSLTLIATANQGSEATYESGFVIDKFPISRPNLTFSTLTVSNMSPEDSSIYLCSVGGTQNSNQPQHFGDGTRLSIL.

This clone was seen a few times. This chain joins TRBV14 and TRBJ1-1, with D possibly matching TRBD1 (5 bases). This CDR3 contains 13 residues. V was trimmed by 6 bases and J by 2 bases, leaving 10 bases between them. Per germline, CDR1 SGHDN and CDR2 FVKESK. Written as DNA, the CDR3 is TGTGCCAGCAGTCGGGGGATAAACACTGAAGCTTTCTTT. Translation: CASSRGINTEAFF.

The chain uses TRBV5-4 and TRBJ1-1; D remains ambiguous. The V gene lost 4 bases and the J gene lost 5 bases, with 15 bases spanning the gap. This CDR3 has 14 amino acids. Looked up from germline, CDR1 is SGHNT and CDR2 is YYREEE (reference sequence). The CDR3: CASSLSRGYTEAFF. CDR3 sequence (DNA): TGTGCCAGCAGCCTAAGCCGAGGGTATACTGAAGCTTTCTTT.

The CDR3 loop is CASSYSGRGVYGYTF. The CDR3 DNA reads TGTGCCAGCAGTTACTCAGGCAGGGGTGTATATGGCTACACCTTC. This chain links TRBV6-6 with TRBJ1-2, with TRBD1 as a possible D gene (6 bases). The germline gives CDR1 MNHNY, CDR2 SVGAGI (reference sequence). Trimming removed 0 bases at V and 5 bases at J, with 13 bases between. CDR3 length: 15 amino acids.

The J gene is TRBJ1-1, the V gene TRBV6-2 or TRBV6-3, with D possibly being TRBD1 (6 bases). V gave up 5 bases and J gave up 2 bases, with 18 bases separating them. Germline CDR1 reads MNHEY; CDR2 reads SVGEGT. The CDR3 length is 16 residues. DNA of the CDR3: TGTGCCAGCAGTAGCCGTGTCAGGGGCCCAAACACTGAAGCTTTCTTT. Its translation is CASSSRVRGPNTEAFF.

This clone showed up just once. CDR3 nucleotide sequence: TGTGCCAGCAGTTTGGCCGGGAACCAAGAGACCCAGTACTTC. This gives the protein CASSLAGNQETQYF. This chain links TRBV28 with TRBJ2-5, with D possibly being TRBD2 (5 bases). CDR3 length: 14 amino acids. The ends were cut back, 3 bases at V and 0 bases at J, with 8 bases in the middle. Germline values: CDR1 MDHEN, CDR2 SYDVKM.

The chain recombines TRBV6-6 with TRBJ2-3, with D tentatively TRBD2 (5 bases). There are 14 residues in the CDR3. Per germline, CDR1 MNHNY and CDR2 SVGAGI (reference sequence). V lost 6 bases and J lost 0, with 10 bases in between. Here the CDR3 DNA reads TGTGCCAGCAGGGCCCAGCGGAGCACAGATACGCAGTATTTT. Translated, it gives CASRAQRSTDTQYF.

This clone has only one observation. The chain couples TRBV5-5 to TRBJ1-1; D is unclear. Germline CDR1 and CDR2: SGHKS and YYEKEE (reference sequence). Trimming shortened V by 0 bases and J by 6 bases, and 12 bases separated the two germline ends. The CDR3 is made up of 14 amino acids. CDR3 in amino acids: CASSLGPAGAEAFF. CDR3 coding DNA: TGTGCCAGCAGCTTGGGTCCGGCGGGCGCTGAAGCTTTCTTT.

The V gene is TRBV2, the J gene TRBJ1-2; D remains unclear. Trimming removed 0 bases from V and 7 bases from J, with 9 bases in between. The CDR3 has 13 amino acids. Looked up from germline, CDR1 is SNHLY and CDR2 is FYNNEI. The CDR3 spells CASSEARAAGYTF. The CDR3 DNA reads as TGTGCCAGCAGTGAAGCGCGCGCCGCTGGCTACACCTTC.

This clone was picked up one time. This sequence joins TRBV19 and TRBJ1-5, with 10 nucleotides matching TRBD1. The V gene end was trimmed by 4 bases and the J gene end by 5 bases; junction bases not matched to a gene: 8. The CDR3 sequence is 16 residues long. Germline V gene lookup returns CDR1 LNHDA and CDR2 SQIVND (reference sequence). The CDR3 DNA reads TGTGCCAGTAGTACCATCAAGGGACAGGGGTATCAGCCCCAGCATTTT. Encoded protein: CASSTIKGQGYQPQHF. The variable domain in full, with the rest retrieved from reference TRBV19 and TRBJ1-5, is DGGITQSPKYLFRKEGQNVTLSCEQNLNHDAMYWYRQDPGQGLRLIYYSQIVNDFQKGDIAEGYSVSREKKESFPLTVTSAQKNPTAFYLCASSTIKGQGYQPQHFGDGTRLSIL.

The gene calls are TRBV4-1 and TRBJ1-1; TRBD1 matches at 9 bases. J gave up 5 bases and V 4 bases, and 5 bases lay outside the gene matches. The CDR3 loop spans 14 amino acids. The germline V gene has CDR1 MGHRA and CDR2 YSYEKL. Here the CDR3 DNA reads TGCGCCAGCAGCCCGGGACAGGGAAGGACTGAAGCTTTCTTT. The encoded protein is CASSPGQGRTEAFF.

Of note for this clone: The same CDR3 is also encoded by other DNA sequences in this sample. The J gene is TRBJ2-1, the V gene TRBV9; D may be TRBD1 (6 bases). This CDR3 comprises 15 residues. Germline lookup yields CDR1 SGDLS and CDR2 YYNGEE. Trimming took off 0 bases at V and 3 bases at J, with 10 bases between the two ends. CDR3 residues: CASSVAGQSYNEQFF. CDR3 sequence (DNA): TGTGCCAGCAGCGTAGCTGGACAGAGCTACAATGAGCAGTTCTTC.

The chain employs TRBV2 and TRBJ1-5; no reliable D call. The CDR3 spans 15 residues. V was cut by 6 bases and J by 4 bases, with 16 bases left in between. Germline loops: CDR1 SNHLY, CDR2 FYNNEI. The CDR3 loop reads CASRADGLWNQPQHF. The DNA for the CDR3 is TGTGCCAGCAGGGCAGACGGACTATGGAATCAGCCCCAGCATTTT.

The chain recombines TRBV28 with TRBJ2-2; possible D gene TRBD1, 5 bases. This CDR3 comprises 15 residues. V lost 3 bases and J lost 1, with 9 bases in between. Per the germline V gene, CDR1 is MDHEN and CDR2 is SYDVKM. The CDR3 sequence is CASSFGRVNTGELFF. The CDR3 DNA follows: TGTGCCAGCAGTTTCGGCAGGGTGAACACCGGGGAGCTGTTTTTT.

The chain has TRBV5-6 and TRBJ1-2, with a weak D call TRBD1 (5 bases). V lost 0 bases and J 4 bases, leaving 16 bases between the germline ends. The CDR3 is 16 amino acids. Germline CDR1 and CDR2: SGHDT and YYEEEE. The CDR3 sequence: CASSLAGGRYGYGYTF. As DNA, the CDR3 is TGTGCCAGCAGCTTGGCTGGGGGGAGGTATGGCTATGGCTACACCTTC.

This clone appeared once. The chain recombines TRBV2 with TRBJ1-6; D may be TRBD1 (5 bases). Germline-derived CDR1 and CDR2 are SNHLY and FYNNEI. The CDR3 has 15 amino acids. Trimming left V 7 bases short and J 7 bases short, with 17 bases between. This chain's CDR3 is CASMEFAGTNSPLHF. The CDR3 DNA reads as TGTGCCAGCATGGAGTTTGCGGGGACGAATTCACCCCTCCACTTT. Variable domain in full (rest from reference TRBV2 and TRBJ1-6): EPEVTQTPSHQVTQMGQEVILRCVPISNHLYFYWYRQILGQKVEFLVSFYNNEISEKSEIFDDQFSVERPDGSNFTLKIRSTKLEDSAMYFCASMEFAGTNSPLHFGNGTRLTVT.

The sample holds a few counts of this clone. The chain employs TRBV19 and TRBJ2-2; TRBD2 might be the D (6 bases). The CDR3 covers 16 residues. The V and J ends lost 2 bases and 2 bases respectively, with 12 bases between them. Germline V gives CDR1 LNHDA, CDR2 SQIVND (reference sequence). The CDR3: CASSIIGTANTGELFF. CDR3 nucleotide sequence: TGTGCCAGTAGTATAATCGGGACTGCTAACACCGGGGAGCTGTTTTTT.

This sequence joins TRBV3-1 (or the pseudogene TRBV3-2) and TRBJ2-1, with 9 bases aligning to TRBD1. The CDR3 totals 16 residues. From germline, CDR1 is LGHDT and CDR2 YNNKEL (reference sequence). With 2 bases clipped from V and 4 bases from J, the junction kept 6 bases outside the gene matches. CDR3 residues: CASSQTEGQGYNEQFF. In DNA form, the CDR3 reads TGTGCCAGCAGCCAAACAGAGGGACAGGGATACAATGAGCAGTTCTTC.

This clone is a singleton in its sample. The rearrangement links TRBV6-5 to TRBJ1-1; D might be TRBD1 (6 bases). The V gene's germline CDR1 is MNHEY and CDR2 SVGAGI. The ends were cut back, 7 bases at V and 1 base at J, with 16 bases in the middle. The CDR3 has 15 residues. The CDR3 DNA sequence: TGTGCCAGCACTTCAGGCGACAGGACGAACACTGAAGCTTTCTTT. Amino acid sequence: CASTSGDRTNTEAFF.

This clone appeared a single time. V usage is TRBV28 and J usage is TRBJ1-1; no definite D call. Germline V gene data show CDR1 as MDHEN and CDR2 as SYDVKM. This CDR3 is built from 15 residues. The V end lost 0 bases, the J end lost 0 bases, and 8 bases lay between the germline ends. The CDR3 protein is CASSLWGVMNTEAFF. CDR3 in DNA: TGTGCCAGCAGTTTATGGGGAGTCATGAACACTGAAGCTTTCTTT. The full variable domain, completed using reference TRBV28 and TRBJ1-1, is DVKVTQSSRYLVKRTGEKVFLECVQDMDHENMFWYRQDPGLGLRLIYFSYDVKMKEKGDIPEGYSVSREKKERFSLILESASTNQTSMYLCASSLWGVMNTEAFFGQGTRLTVV.

The chain carries TRBV5-1 and TRBJ2-3, with 7 bases aligning to TRBD2. CDR3 length: 13 amino acids. Germline CDR1 and CDR2: SGHRS and YFSETQ. The trim removed 6 bases at V and 6 bases at J, leaving 7 bases unmatched. CDR3 amino acids: CASKTSATDTQYF. The DNA of the CDR3 is TGCGCCAGCAAAACTAGCGCGACTGATACGCAGTATTTT.

The table lists this clone with a count of one. The chain recombines TRBV12-3 or TRBV12-4 with TRBJ1-2; weak D call: TRBD1 (5 bases). CDR3 length: 12 residues. V dropped 5 bases and J dropped 5 bases, with 9 bases sitting between them. The CDR3 DNA follows: TGTGCCAGCAGTCCGCAGGGTTATGGCTACACCTTC. Protein sequence: CASSPQGYGYTF.

The V gene is TRBV13, the J gene TRBJ2-2, with 12 bases identical to TRBD2. With 5 bases clipped from V and 4 bases from J, the junction kept 5 bases outside the gene matches. CDR1 and CDR2 from the germline V gene are PRHDT and FYEKMQ (reference sequence). The CDR3 extends over 16 amino acids. The CDR3 loop reads CASSPPGLAGTGELFF. The DNA of the CDR3 is TGTGCCAGCAGCCCCCCGGGACTAGCGGGCACCGGGGAGCTGTTTTTT.

The chain uses TRBV18 and TRBJ2-1; TRBD2 agrees at 9 bases. Germline V CDR1 and CDR2: KGHSH, LQKENI. This CDR3 is built from 16 residues. With V trimmed by 0 bases and J by 8 bases, 8 bases remained unmatched. CDR3 residues: CASSPPSSGGADEQFF. CDR3 nucleotide sequence: TGTGCCAGCTCACCACCGAGTAGCGGGGGAGCGGATGAGCAGTTCTTC.

A few counts support this clone. The chain joins TRBV29-1 to TRBJ2-1, with D unclear. Trimming shortened V by 1 base and J by 0 bases, and 7 bases separated the two germline ends. CDR1 is SQVTM and CDR2 is ANQGSEA in the germline V gene. This CDR3 is built from 14 residues. CDR3 in DNA: TGCAGCGTTGAAGCCCCGAGCTCCTACAATGAGCAGTTCTTC. Amino acids: CSVEAPSSYNEQFF.

On this clone itself: A single base separates this from a much larger clone, so it may be a read error. The chain employs TRBV2 and TRBJ1-1; TRBD1 aligns across 9 bases. Germline CDR1 and CDR2: SNHLY and FYNNEI. The V segment lost 6 bases and the J segment 4 bases; nucleotides outside the gene matches: 3. CDR3 length: 13 amino acids. CDR3 bases: TGTGCCAGCAGGTTGACAGGGGGCACTGAAGCTTTCTTT. It is translated as CASRLTGGTEAFF.

J is TRBJ2-3 and V is TRBV27; possible D gene TRBD2, 6 bases. V was trimmed by 8 bases and J by 0 bases, leaving 9 bases between them. CDR1 MNHEY and CDR2 SMNVEV come from the germline V gene (reference sequence). The CDR3 is 13 residues long. The CDR3 reads CASSGGSTDTQYF. In nucleotides, the CDR3 is TGTGCCAGCTCTGGGGGGAGCACAGATACGCAGTATTTT.

As for this clone: This same CDR3 is encoded by further DNA sequences in the sample. J is TRBJ1-3 and V is TRBV6-5; D remains unclear. The CDR3 totals 15 residues. V was pared by 5 bases and J by 0 bases, with 11 bases between. CDR1 is MNHEY and CDR2 is SVGAGI in the germline V gene. CDR3 sequence (DNA): TGTGCCAGCAGTCCACGAGGCAACTCTGGAAACACCATATATTTT. Translated, it gives CASSPRGNSGNTIYF.

V gene TRBV3-1 (or the pseudogene TRBV3-2) combines with J gene TRBJ2-7; weak D call: TRBD2 (5 bases). Trimming removed 1 base at V and 0 bases at J, with 10 bases between. Germline assignment: CDR1 LGHDT and CDR2 YNNKEL (reference sequence). This CDR3 is built from 15 residues. The DNA for the CDR3 is TGTGCCAGCAGCCAAGGCCCGGGGAGCTCCTACGAGCAGTACGTC. Amino acid sequence: CASSQGPGSSYEQYV.

CDR3 sequence reads: CASSGTDVPYGYTF. The CDR3 bases are TGTGCCAGCTCTGGTACAGACGTACCCTATGGCTACACCTTC. This chain connects TRBV28 to TRBJ1-2; D ambiguous. Trimming pared 8 bases from V and 4 bases from J, leaving 17 bases between. The germline gives CDR1 MDHEN, CDR2 SYDVKM. The CDR3 is made up of 14 amino acids.

The chain carries TRBV6-1 and TRBJ2-7; unclear D gene. The CDR3 runs 13 residues. CDR1 MNHNS and CDR2 SASEGT come from the germline V gene. V shed 3 bases and J shed 7 bases, with 13 bases lying between them. DNA of the CDR3: TGTGCCAGCAGTGAGACGGCAGGTCGGGAGCAGTACGTC. Translating gives CASSETAGREQYV.

The chain couples TRBV3-1 (or the pseudogene TRBV3-2) to TRBJ1-1; D unresolved. The germline V and J ends were trimmed by 4 bases and 1 base, with 10 bases remaining between them. CDR1 LGHDT and CDR2 YNNKEL come from the germline V gene (reference sequence). The CDR3 totals 14 residues. The CDR3 coding sequence is TGTGCCAGCAGCCGAGGGCAGTCGAACACTGAAGCTTTCTTT. Its translation: CASSRGQSNTEAFF.